This T cell receptor beta chain is drawn from a study of CD8 T cells in ankylosing spondylitis. Each CDR3 protein gets one entry after TCRdb re-called the 5' RACE reads with MiXCR. This table holds fewer than 250,000 distinct CDR3 sequences, around a quarter found once. This clonotype was observed many times. No antigen is known for it. CDR1 SGHAT and CDR2 FQNNGV come from the germline V gene. Germline trimming cut 5 bases from V and 1 base from J; bases unmatched to any gene: 8. This CDR3 contains 18 residues. The study, taken as a whole, reports: What seemed typical of ankylosing spondylitis blood was a TCR beta motif built from about eight highly homologous variants.

This chain connects TRBV11-2 to TRBJ2-1; 13 nucleotides agree with TRBD2. Sequencing was done on a sample of blood, either unsorted or a sorted T cell fraction (not recorded which). This TCR came from a male donor with ankylosing spondylitis or in good health (not recorded which). The chain's CDR3 is CASSRTSGRARSYNEQFF. As DNA, the CDR3 is TGTGCCAGCAGCCGTACTAGCGGGAGGGCCCGTTCCTACAATGAGCAGTTCTTC.